This T cell receptor (beta chain) came from a study of blood T cell repertoires in COVID-19. This clone was detected only once. The CDR3 totals 15 residues. Trimming removed 6 bases from V and 4 bases from J; junction bases left unmatched: 7. Germline-derived CDR1 and CDR2 are MNHEY and SMNVEV (reference sequence). Participant age was about 18 to 89 years, and participants resided in about two dozen US areas. Repertoires were generated with immunoSEQ multiplex PCR, while TCRdb's copy carries only in-frame clones and drops some. The table has a few hundred thousand clones, over 75% seen once; the top ten hold around a tenth.

The chain is built from TRBV27 and TRBJ1-5, with 9 bases lining up with TRBD1. This clonotype was sampled from a man in his forties who had recovered from COVID-19. Sequenced material: PBMCs or T cells enriched from blood (not recorded which). CDR3 residues: CASSFTGTGNQPQHF. Here the CDR3 DNA reads TGTGCCAGCAGCTTCACCGGGACAGGGAATCAGCCCCAGCATTTT.